Sequencing of this T cell receptor beta chain was carried out in a study of T cells after yellow fever vaccination. The CDR3 is made up of 13 amino acids. V gave up 10 bases and J gave up 4 bases; unmatched junction bases: 10. Template switching with 5'RACE generated the TCR cDNA and added a universal primer site and UMIs. TCRdb processed the 5' RACE reads anew with MiXCR; each CDR3 protein has one entry. The sample shows 450,000 to 550,000 distinct CDR3 sequences, roughly 19% of them seen only once. This receptor was obtained from a man in his thirties or forties who received the YFV17D yellow fever vaccine. The material sequenced was PBMCs, taken 15 days after the yellow fever booster vaccination. The J gene is TRBJ2-7, the V gene TRBV12-3 or TRBV12-4, with TRBD2 identical over 7 bases. DNA of the CDR3: TGTGCCACAAACCGGGACTACGGGTACGAGCAGTACTTC. This sequence encodes CATNRDYGYEQYF.